This T cell receptor beta chain was found in a study of cytomegalovirus exposure and HLA in healthy donors. Looked up from germline, CDR1 is SGHRS and CDR2 is YFSETQ. The V segment lost 4 bases and the J segment 2 bases; nucleotides outside the gene matches: 6. The CDR3 has 15 residues. PCR was performed using 60 Vbeta and 13 Jbeta primers. Data came from immunoSEQ multiplex PCR; TCRdb stores just in-frame clones and leaves some out. The table for this sample gives some 110,000 clones. The chain uses TRBV5-1 and TRBJ2-5, with 9 bases lining up with TRBD1. This clonotype was obtained from a man younger than 45 in good health and CMV-seronegative. The specimen was PBMCs. CDR3 region: CASSEGQGRQETQYF. As DNA, the CDR3 is TGCGCCAGCAGCGAAGGACAGGGGCGGCAAGAGACCCAGTACTTC.